The 27 T cell receptor beta chains in this list originate from one sample, sequenced in a study of vaccination and CD4 T cells after COVID-19 (dated 2022 in TCRdb). These receptors lack a known antigen. The sample's treatment or condition label is to be understood as: 10-day PBMC culture with coronavirus spike peptide pools or control peptides (ViraFEST assay). Library method: PCR. Sequencing used an Illumina iSeq 100. DNA from cultured CD4+ T cells was subjected to TCR sequencing with the Oncomine TCR Beta short-read assay at the Johns Hopkins FTIC core. TCRdb reprocessed the public reads (quality trimming at Q25 with fastp, clone calling with MiXCR) and kept in-frame beta chains. Every entry covers one CDR3 protein and lists the most common genes and DNA from its rows. Across this sample there are approximately 15,000 distinct CDR3 sequences, with about 48% seen only once. Approximately 13% of the sample comes from the top ten.

The sample taken for sequencing was CD4+ T cells from blood, cultured in vitro. The receptors stem from a human donor who had recovered from COVID-19.

The V gene is TRBV7-9, the J gene TRBJ1-5; D may be TRBD1 (5 bases). TRBJ2-3 explains the end of the DNA better; the J call may be wrong. Germline values: CDR1 SEHNR, CDR2 FQNEAQ (reference sequence). The CDR3 runs 15 residues. The CDR3 DNA reads TGTGCCAGCAGCTTAGCCCAGGGTAGCAATCAGCCCCAGTATTTT. This codes for CASSLAQGSNQPQYF.

The chain couples TRBV29-1 to TRBJ1-1; D remains unclear. Trimming removed 6 bases from V and 4 bases from J, with 15 bases in between. Germline values: CDR1 SQVTM, CDR2 ANQGSEA. The CDR3 spans 13 residues. The chain's CDR3 is CSVAFLLGTEAFF. The CDR3 region has the DNA TGCAGCGTCGCCTTTTTACTCGGCACTGAAGCTTTCTTT. The full variable domain, completed using reference TRBV29-1 and TRBJ1-1, is SAVISQKPSRDICQRGTSLTIQCQVDSQVTMMFWYRQQPGQSLTLIATANQGSEATYESGFVIDKFPISRPNLTFSTLTVSNMSPEDSSIYLCSVAFLLGTEAFFGQGTRLTVV.

This clonotype has more than one count but fewer than ten. The chain links TRBV6-1 to TRBJ2-7; 9 positions match TRBD1. This CDR3 region has 13 residues. CDR1 is MNHNS, CDR2 SASEGT, per germline. Losses at the gene ends were 3 bases for V and 11 bases for J; bases not matched to a gene: 8. Here the CDR3 DNA reads TGTGCCAGCAGTGATGCCCCTGGGACAGGGAAGTACTTC. This gives the protein CASSDAPGTGKYF.

Notes on this clonotype: This may be a read error, as it is one base from a much larger clone. DNA of the CDR3: TGTGCCAGCAGTCCCAGGGGGCGACTAGCGTGGTCCTACGAGCAGTACTTC. Translating gives CASSPRGRLAWSYEQYF. The V gene is TRBV6-1, the J gene TRBJ2-7, with D perhaps given as TRBD1 or TRBD2 (8 bases each). This CDR3 comprises 17 residues. Trimming stripped 5 bases from V and 1 base from J, with 21 bases between. Germline V CDR1 and CDR2: MNHNS, SASEGT.

This sequence joins TRBV28 and TRBJ1-1; D ambiguous. This CDR3 has 15 amino acids. V dropped 6 bases and J dropped 0 bases, with 14 bases sitting between them. Germline V gene lookup returns CDR1 MDHEN and CDR2 SYDVKM. CDR3 bases: TGTGCCAGCAGATCTAGACACTTATTGAACACTGAAGCTTTCTTT. Amino acids: CASRSRHLLNTEAFF.

CDR3 residues: CATSDEDEQYF. CDR3 DNA: TGTGCCACCAGCGACGAGGACGAGCAGTACTTC. J is TRBJ2-7 and V is TRBV24-1; D not resolved. This CDR3 comprises 11 residues. Per germline, CDR1 KGHDR and CDR2 SFDVKD. V was trimmed by 7 bases and J by 5 bases, leaving 8 bases between them.

This clonotype was recorded a few times. The rearrangement uses TRBV6-1 and TRBJ1-2; D uncertain. The V gene's germline CDR1 is MNHNS and CDR2 SASEGT. The CDR3 loop spans 14 amino acids. Deletions cut 1 base from V and 4 bases from J, with 10 bases between. This CDR3 is CASSEGTVIYGYTF. CDR3 DNA sequence: TGTGCCAGCAGTGAAGGCACAGTTATCTATGGCTACACCTTC.

This clonotype was counted a few times. The chain carries TRBV19 and TRBJ2-2, with TRBD1 identical over 8 bases. The trim removed 5 bases at V and 6 bases at J, leaving 14 bases unmatched. CDR1 is LNHDA and CDR2 is SQIVND in the germline V gene (reference sequence). The CDR3 extends over 17 amino acids. CDR3 in DNA: TGTGCCAGTAGTGCAACGACAGGGGTAGTGGCCTCCGGGGAGCTGTTTTTT. It translates to CASSATTGVVASGELFF.

J is TRBJ2-6 and V is TRBV18, with D tentatively TRBD1 (5 bases). The ends were cut back, 2 bases at V and 4 bases at J, with 21 bases in the middle. The germline CDR1 and CDR2 sequences are KGHSH and LQKENI. The length of the CDR3 is 19 residues. CDR3 nucleotide sequence: TGTGCCAGCTCACCAAACAGCATTCTCGCTTCAGGGGGGGCCAACGTCCTGACTTTC. It specifies CASSPNSILASGGANVLTF.

This clonotype was recorded a few times. The chain couples TRBV7-9 to TRBJ2-5; the D is unclear. Trimming left V 5 bases short and J 5 bases short, with 6 bases between. The CDR3 is 11 amino acids. Germline V CDR1 and CDR2: SEHNR, FQNEAQ (reference sequence). As DNA, the CDR3 is TGTGCCAGCAGCCCCAAGGAGACCCAGTACTTC. As protein: CASSPKETQYF.

This clonotype was detected a few times. The J gene is TRBJ1-1, the V gene TRBV2; 7 nucleotides line up with TRBD1. V lost 8 bases and J lost 7; bases outside the gene matches: 10. Germline V gene lookup returns CDR1 SNHLY and CDR2 FYNNEI. The CDR3 sequence is 13 residues long. This chain's CDR3 is CASGSPGGFEAFF. CDR3 sequence (DNA): TGTGCCAGCGGCTCGCCAGGGGGGTTTGAAGCTTTCTTT.

The rearrangement links TRBV20-1 to TRBJ2-7; a possible D gene is TRBD2 (6 bases). From germline, CDR1 is DFQATT and CDR2 SNEGSKA (reference sequence). Trimming shortened V by 1 base and J by 0 bases, and 13 bases separated the two germline ends. The CDR3 covers 15 residues. The CDR3 here is CSARVTGGTSYEQYF. The CDR3 DNA reads TGCAGTGCTAGAGTTACCGGGGGAACCTCCTACGAGCAGTACTTC.

There are a few counts of this clonotype. CDR3: CASSFLGGKTQYF. CDR3 sequence (DNA): TGTGCCAGCAGTTTTCTAGGGGGAAAGACCCAGTACTTC. This sequence joins TRBV27 and TRBJ2-5, with a possible D match to TRBD1 (6 bases). Germline V gene lookup returns CDR1 MNHEY and CDR2 SMNVEV (reference sequence). V was trimmed by 3 bases and J by 6 bases, leaving 11 bases between them. This CDR3 has 13 residues.

This clonotype was recorded a few times. The chain has TRBV6-1 and TRBJ1-5; D is perhaps TRBD1 (6 bases). The germline CDR1 and CDR2 sequences are MNHNS and SASEGT. The CDR3 sequence is 14 residues long. V lost 6 bases, J lost 2 bases, and 11 bases lay in between. The CDR3 spells CASSLEGGNQPQHF. CDR3 bases: TGTGCCAGCAGCTTGGAGGGGGGCAATCAGCCCCAGCATTTT.

In DNA form, the CDR3 reads TGCAGTGCTAGAGATGCGACAGGGGGAAACACCATATATTTT. Its protein product is CSARDATGGNTIYF. This chain links TRBV20-1 with TRBJ1-3; TRBD1 aligns across 7 bases. The J segment lost 4 bases and the V segment lost 0 bases, leaving 3 bases of the junction unmatched. Germline V gene sequence: CDR1 DFQATT, CDR2 SNEGSKA (reference sequence). The CDR3 has 14 amino acids.

The chain combines TRBV20-1 with TRBJ2-3, with unresolved D. CDR3 length: 13 residues. Trimming took off 0 bases at V and 3 bases at J, with 7 bases between the two ends. CDR1 and CDR2 (germline): DFQATT, SNEGSKA (reference sequence). CDR3 in amino acids: CSARDRVTDTQYF. The CDR3 bases are TGCAGTGCTAGAGATAGGGTTACAGATACGCAGTATTTT.

CDR3 sequence (DNA): TGTGCCAGCAGTTACCGTGACGGCGACTACGAGCAGTACTTC. It yields the protein CASSYRDGDYEQYF. The genes are TRBV6-2 or TRBV6-3 and TRBJ2-7, with D unresolved. The CDR3 has 14 amino acids. The germline CDR1 and CDR2 sequences are MNHEY and SVGEGT. V was cut by 2 bases and J by 3 bases, with 11 bases left in between.

This chain links TRBV7-2 with TRBJ2-3; 7 bases are shared with TRBD2. The V gene's germline CDR1 is SGHTA and CDR2 FQGNSA. The V segment lost 5 bases and the J segment 0 bases; nucleotides outside the gene matches: 5. CDR3 length equals 15 residues. The CDR3 DNA reads as TGTGCCAGCAGCAAGGGACTACTAAGCACAGATACGCAGTATTTT. This translates into CASSKGLLSTDTQYF.

The rearrangement uses TRBV27 and TRBJ2-7; 7 bases map to TRBD1. The trim removed 1 base at V and 3 bases at J, leaving 6 bases unmatched. Germline lookup yields CDR1 MNHEY and CDR2 SMNVEV (reference sequence). The CDR3 runs to 15 residues. The CDR3, as DNA: TGTGCCAGCAGTTTATGGGCAGGGGGATACTACGAGCAGTACTTC. Residues: CASSLWAGGYYEQYF.

J is TRBJ2-2 and V is TRBV20-1; tentatively, D is TRBD2 (9 bases). CDR3 length equals 16 residues. V gave up 4 bases and J gave up 4 bases, with 19 bases separating them. Per the germline V gene, CDR1 is DFQATT and CDR2 is SNEGSKA (reference sequence). CDR3: CSATVTGGLATGELFF. The CDR3 nucleotides read TGCAGTGCTACCGTTACAGGGGGACTAGCCACCGGGGAGCTGTTTTTT.

The chain employs TRBV19 and TRBJ2-4; D is unresolved. Germline CDR1 is LNHDA and CDR2 is SQIVND (reference sequence). This CDR3 region has 12 residues. The ends were cut back, 4 bases at V and 2 bases at J, with 3 bases in the middle. CDR3 DNA sequence: TGTGCCAGTAGTAATTCCAAAAACATTCAGTACTTC. Translated, it gives CASSNSKNIQYF.

The chain employs TRBV24-1 and TRBJ2-3; TRBD2 is a possible D gene (5 bases). Trimming took 10 bases from V and 4 from J, leaving 14 bases between them. Germline values: CDR1 KGHDR, CDR2 SFDVKD. The CDR3 runs 13 residues. CDR3 region: CATSRGSADTQYF. The CDR3, as DNA: TGTGCCACAAGCAGAGGGAGCGCAGATACGCAGTATTTT.

This rearrangement joins TRBV28 to TRBJ2-5; 9 nucleotides agree with TRBD1. Per germline, CDR1 MDHEN and CDR2 SYDVKM. V was pared by 4 bases and J by 4 bases, with 4 bases of the junction left unmatched. CDR3 length equals 14 residues. The CDR3 loop reads CASSSGDRVETQYF. For the CDR3, the DNA is TGTGCCAGCAGTTCCGGGGACAGGGTAGAGACCCAGTACTTC.

The chain carries TRBV20-1 and TRBJ1-1; possibly TRBD1 for D (6 bases). The V end was cut by 3 bases, the J end by 2 bases, with 22 bases between. The CDR3 runs 17 residues. Germline V gives CDR1 DFQATT, CDR2 SNEGSKA (reference sequence). For the CDR3, the DNA is TGCAGTGCTAGTCCCTCCGGCCCCGACAGGAGAAACACTGAAGCTTTCTTT. Its translation: CSASPSGPDRRNTEAFF.

Concerning this clonotype itself: Relative to the germline gene, one junction end is altered; a read error may explain this. CDR3 region: CSVGAGSDQPQHF. For the CDR3, the DNA is TGCAGCGTTGGGGCCGGTAGCGATCAGCCCCAGCATTTT. The chain combines TRBV29-1 with TRBJ1-5; D unclear. This CDR3 is 13 amino acids long. Per the germline V gene, CDR1 is SQVTM and CDR2 is ANQGSEA.

The V gene is TRBV12-3 or TRBV12-4, the J gene TRBJ1-1; D gene ambiguous. CDR3 size: 11 residues. V lost 4 bases and J lost 11, with 11 bases in between. CDR3 loop: CASSSSAKAFF. The CDR3 bases are TGTGCCAGCAGTTCATCCGCCAAGGCTTTCTTT.

The CDR3: CASSSLAPRTATSYEQYF. The CDR3 DNA reads as TGTGCCAGCAGCTCTTTAGCTCCTCGGACAGCGACCTCCTACGAGCAGTACTTC. The V call is TRBV11-2, the J call TRBJ2-7; weak D call: TRBD1 (6 bases). V was shortened by 4 bases and J by 0 bases, with 22 bases between the two germline ends. Germline V gene data show CDR1 as SGHAT and CDR2 as FQNNGV. The CDR3 consists of 18 residues.